One TCR beta chain is described in this entry. This CDR3 is 13 amino acids long. Germline V CDR1 and CDR2: SGHNT, YYREEE (reference sequence). Trimming cost V 4 bases and J 1 base, with 7 bases left between them. This sample was taken from a study of CD4 T cell repertoires in COVID-19. Measured with immunoSEQ multiplex PCR; TCRdb has only the in-frame clones, and not every one. The sample yields over 75,000 clones, roughly four fifths seen once. The receptor's source is a human donor who had COVID-19. This specimen consisted of CD4+ T cells from peripheral blood, obtained after recovery from COVID-19. The rearrangement joins TRBV5-4 to TRBJ2-3; no clear D gene. The DNA of the CDR3 is TGTGCCAGCAGCCCGGCGGGCACAGATACGCAGTATTTT. It encodes CASSPAGTDTQYF.